This is a list of T cell receptor beta chains from one sample in a study of CD8 T cells in Susac syndrome. Via MiXCR, TCRdb re-called the immunoSEQ multiplex PCR reads, giving one row per CDR3 protein. The sample gives more than 100,000 distinct CDR3 sequences, roughly 80% of which show up once; 0.45% to 0.65% is in the top ten. Sequenced sample: CD8+ T cells from PBMCs. These TCRs come from a human donor with multiple sclerosis. Each CDR3 is given with its conserved first and last residue. The order of the fields is clone size, V gene, D gene, J gene, CDR3 DNA, CDR3 protein. A D gene is named only where the DNA matches it firmly. Some rows mark clone size as missing; the rest say once, few, many or name a class of expanded clone.

clone_size: -
v_call: TRBV6-5
d_call: -
j_call: TRBJ1-1
cdr3_nt: TGTGCCAGCAAACAAAACACTGAAGCTTTCTTT
cdr3_aa: CASKQNTEAFF

clone_size: -
v_call: TRBV5-1
d_call: -
j_call: TRBJ1-1
cdr3_nt: TGCGCCAGCAGCTACCGAGGGATTACTGAAGCTTTCTTT
cdr3_aa: CASSYRGITEAFF

clone_size: -
v_call: TRBV15
d_call: -
j_call: TRBJ1-4
cdr3_nt: TGTGCCACCAGCATTGGCTGGAGTCACGAAAAACTGTTTTTT
cdr3_aa: CATSIGWSHEKLFF

clone_size: -
v_call: TRBV12-3/TRBV12-4
d_call: -
j_call: TRBJ2-7
cdr3_nt: TGTGCCAGCAGGGGGGGAAGGGTCACCTACGAGCAGTACTTC
cdr3_aa: CASRGGRVTYEQYF

clone_size: -
v_call: TRBV27
d_call: TRBD1
j_call: TRBJ1-6
cdr3_nt: TGTGCCAGCAGTTACGGACAGGGGAATTCACCCCTCCACTTT
cdr3_aa: CASSYGQGNSPLHF

clone_size: -
v_call: TRBV6-1
d_call: TRBD1
j_call: TRBJ2-7
cdr3_nt: TGTGCCAGCAGTGACGGACAGGAATACGAGCAGTACTTC
cdr3_aa: CASSDGQEYEQYF

clone_size: -
v_call: TRBV29-1
d_call: -
j_call: TRBJ2-3
cdr3_nt: TGCAGCGTTGTAGGGGAGGCAGGTACGCAGTATTTT
cdr3_aa: CSVVGEAGTQYF

clone_size: -
v_call: TRBV27
d_call: TRBD1
j_call: TRBJ2-6
cdr3_nt: TGTGCCAGCAGTCCCCTGACAGGGAGCTCTGGGGCCAACGTCCTGACTTTC
cdr3_aa: CASSPLTGSSGANVLTF

clone_size: -
v_call: TRBV27
d_call: TRBD1
j_call: TRBJ2-1
cdr3_nt: TGTGCCAGCAGTTTTTCCGGGACAGGGGGCGTAAATGAGCAGTTCTTC
cdr3_aa: CASSFSGTGGVNEQFF

clone_size: -
v_call: TRBV23-1
d_call: TRBD2
j_call: TRBJ2-3
cdr3_nt: TGCGCCAGCAGAGACGGCGGGAGGGATCCAGATACGCAGTATTTT
cdr3_aa: CASRDGGRDPDTQYF

clone_size: -
v_call: TRBV7-9
d_call: TRBD1
j_call: TRBJ2-5
cdr3_nt: TGTGCCAGCAGCACTGGGACAGGACAAGAGACCCAGTACTTC
cdr3_aa: CASSTGTGQETQYF

clone_size: -
v_call: TRBV6-1
d_call: -
j_call: TRBJ2-1
cdr3_nt: TGTGCCAGCAGTACAGAGAGAAATGAGCAGTTCTTC
cdr3_aa: CASSTERNEQFF

clone_size: once
v_call: TRBV6-1
d_call: -
j_call: TRBJ2-2
cdr3_nt: TGTGCCAGCAGGAGGACAGACGCGAGCGGGGAGCTGTTTTTT
cdr3_aa: CASRRTDASGELFF

clone_size: -
v_call: TRBV4-1
d_call: -
j_call: TRBJ1-2
cdr3_nt: TGCGCCAGCAGCCAAGTGGCGGGGGGCGGCTACACCTTC
cdr3_aa: CASSQVAGGGYTF

clone_size: few
v_call: TRBV5-4
d_call: -
j_call: TRBJ2-4
cdr3_nt: TGTGCCAGCAGCTTCAGTCTAGCCAAAAACATTCAGTACTTC
cdr3_aa: CASSFSLAKNIQYF

clone_size: once
v_call: TRBV15
d_call: -
j_call: TRBJ1-1
cdr3_nt: TGTGCCACCAAGATGGGTATGAACACTGAAGCTTTCTTT
cdr3_aa: CATKMGMNTEAFF

clone_size: -
v_call: TRBV18
d_call: -
j_call: TRBJ2-1
cdr3_nt: TGTGCCAGCTCACCACCAGGTGGCGGATACTCCTACAATGAGCAGTTCTTC
cdr3_aa: CASSPPGGGYSYNEQFF

clone_size: -
v_call: TRBV24-1
d_call: -
j_call: TRBJ1-5
cdr3_nt: TGTGCCACCAGTGAGGGTGGGGGTCAGCCCCAGCATTTT
cdr3_aa: CATSEGGGQPQHF

clone_size: once
v_call: TRBV7-9
d_call: TRBD1
j_call: TRBJ2-7
cdr3_nt: TGTGCCAGCAGCTTAGGAGAGACAGGGGCGGACTACGAGCAGTACTTC
cdr3_aa: CASSLGETGADYEQYF

clone_size: -
v_call: TRBV27
d_call: -
j_call: TRBJ2-3
cdr3_nt: TGTGCCAGCGGTATTACCGGGACCTTGAGTGGAGATACGCAGTATTTT
cdr3_aa: CASGITGTLSGDTQYF

clone_size: -
v_call: TRBV4-3
d_call: -
j_call: TRBJ2-1
cdr3_nt: TGCGCCAGCAGCCGAATATATGGTCAACGGGGCCCAACTTACAATGAGCAGTTCTTC
cdr3_aa: CASSRIYGQRGPTYNEQFF

clone_size: -
v_call: TRBV2
d_call: -
j_call: TRBJ2-3
cdr3_nt: TGTGCCAGCAGTGAAACTCGACAGGCCAAACTTTCCACAGATACGCAGTATTTT
cdr3_aa: CASSETRQAKLSTDTQYF

clone_size: -
v_call: TRBV2
d_call: TRBD1
j_call: TRBJ1-5
cdr3_nt: TGTGCCAGCAGCGCCACTTTCGACAGGGGTAATCAGCCCCAGCATTTT
cdr3_aa: CASSATFDRGNQPQHF

clone_size: -
v_call: TRBV12-5
d_call: -
j_call: TRBJ2-3
cdr3_nt: TGTGCTAGTGGTTTGGTCGTGGGGGCTGGAGATACGCAGTATTTT
cdr3_aa: CASGLVVGAGDTQYF

clone_size: -
v_call: TRBV7-8
d_call: TRBD1
j_call: TRBJ1-2
cdr3_nt: TGTGCCAGCAGCTCCCCGGACAGGGCTCGTTATGGCTACACCTTC
cdr3_aa: CASSSPDRARYGYTF

clone_size: -
v_call: TRBV29-1
d_call: -
j_call: TRBJ2-7
cdr3_nt: TGCAGCGTTGTAAAGGGATTCTACGAGCAGTACTTC
cdr3_aa: CSVVKGFYEQYF

clone_size: once
v_call: TRBV6-5
d_call: -
j_call: TRBJ1-2
cdr3_nt: TGTGCCGGCAGTTCCCCGGACAGAGTCTTACTAAATTATGGCTACACCTTC
cdr3_aa: CAGSSPDRVLLNYGYTF

clone_size: -
v_call: TRBV27
d_call: TRBD1
j_call: TRBJ1-5
cdr3_nt: TGTGCCAGCAGTCCATCGACAGGGGAGAGCAATCAGCCCCAGCATTTT
cdr3_aa: CASSPSTGESNQPQHF

clone_size: -
v_call: TRBV3-1
d_call: -
j_call: TRBJ1-4
cdr3_nt: TGTGCCAGCAGCCAAGATTGGGGTCGTAATGAAAAACTGTTTTTT
cdr3_aa: CASSQDWGRNEKLFF

clone_size: once
v_call: TRBV30
d_call: -
j_call: TRBJ2-5
cdr3_nt: TGTGCCTGGAGTGTTTCCCCTCGCGAGACCCAGTACTTC
cdr3_aa: CAWSVSPRETQYF

clone_size: -
v_call: TRBV20-1
d_call: TRBD2
j_call: TRBJ2-3
cdr3_nt: TGCAGTGCTAGAGATTTGGGGGGGACAGATACGCAGTATTTT
cdr3_aa: CSARDLGGTDTQYF

clone_size: -
v_call: TRBV24-1
d_call: TRBD1
j_call: TRBJ2-2
cdr3_nt: TGTGCCACCAGTGCGGGGACAGCGAACACCGGGGAGCTGTTTTTT
cdr3_aa: CATSAGTANTGELFF

clone_size: -
v_call: TRBV25-1
d_call: -
j_call: TRBJ2-1
cdr3_nt: TGTGCCAGCAGTGGGAGGGGCGTATATTATGAGCAGTTCTTC
cdr3_aa: CASSGRGVYYEQFF

clone_size: -
v_call: TRBV6-5
d_call: -
j_call: TRBJ2-4
cdr3_nt: TGTGCCAGCAGTTACGGTGAGGGCGGCATTCAGTACTTC
cdr3_aa: CASSYGEGGIQYF

clone_size: -
v_call: TRBV12-3/TRBV12-4
d_call: -
j_call: TRBJ1-5
cdr3_nt: TGTGCCAGCAGTGATACAAGTAATAGCAATCAGCCCCAGCATTTT
cdr3_aa: CASSDTSNSNQPQHF

clone_size: -
v_call: TRBV27
d_call: -
j_call: TRBJ2-1
cdr3_nt: TGTGCCAGCGGGGAGACAGGACCGTCCTACAATGAGCAGTTCTTC
cdr3_aa: CASGETGPSYNEQFF

clone_size: -
v_call: TRBV4-1
d_call: -
j_call: TRBJ2-2
cdr3_nt: TGCGCCAGCAGCCTTACCGGGACACCGAACACCGGGGAGCTGTTTTTT
cdr3_aa: CASSLTGTPNTGELFF